Below, one T cell receptor (beta chain) is given with its context. No antigen is known for it. This specimen comes from a study of T-cell memory formation after mild COVID-19. Regarding the study as a whole: Clones which contracted sat mainly in CM and EM if CD4+, and in EMRA if CD8+.

The germline gives CDR1 KGHDR, CDR2 SFDVKD. V was clipped by 3 bases and J by 0 bases, with 5 bases between them. The CDR3 spans 14 residues. From the 5' RACE reads, TCRdb called clonotypes with MiXCR, one entry per CDR3 protein. The sample lists fewer than 450,000 distinct CDR3 sequences, under 25% occurring once. The sample comprised PBMCs or a T cell subset sorted from them (not recorded which). The chain employs TRBV24-1 and TRBJ1-5; D is unresolved. The origin of this receptor is an adult woman who had mild COVID-19 (a few samples of this study predate the infection). Cell type and time point are not known. CDR3 protein: CATSDEDSNQPQHF. The CDR3 DNA reads as TGTGCCACCAGTGATGAGGATAGCAATCAGCCCCAGCATTTT.